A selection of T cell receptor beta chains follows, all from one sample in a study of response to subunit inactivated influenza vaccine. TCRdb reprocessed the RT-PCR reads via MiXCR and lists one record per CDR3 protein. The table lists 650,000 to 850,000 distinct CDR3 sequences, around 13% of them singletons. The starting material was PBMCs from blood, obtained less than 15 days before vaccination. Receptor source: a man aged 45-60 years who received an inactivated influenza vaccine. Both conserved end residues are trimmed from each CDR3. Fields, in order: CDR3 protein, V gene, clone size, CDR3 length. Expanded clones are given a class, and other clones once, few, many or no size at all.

CDR3 protein: ASSHGVNLLSPVREKLF; V gene: TRBV11-2; clone size: -; CDR3 length: 17
CDR3 protein: ASSKTSGFYNEQF; V gene: TRBV19; clone size: few; CDR3 length: 13
CDR3 protein: AIRDYTNTGELF; V gene: TRBV10-3; clone size: -; CDR3 length: 12
CDR3 protein: ASSPSQGLTDTQY; V gene: TRBV9; clone size: -; CDR3 length: 13
CDR3 protein: ASSLSGQGARETQY; V gene: TRBV5-6; clone size: -; CDR3 length: 14
CDR3 protein: SAQGAGNQPQH; V gene: TRBV29-1; clone size: many; CDR3 length: 11
CDR3 protein: ATSGQGVETQY; V gene: TRBV24-1; clone size: -; CDR3 length: 11
CDR3 protein: ASSPSGPKNNEQF; V gene: TRBV11-2; clone size: many; CDR3 length: 13
CDR3 protein: ASSKGWGVPLVEQF; V gene: TRBV21-1; clone size: few; CDR3 length: 14
CDR3 protein: SARTGFHETQY; V gene: TRBV20-1; clone size: -; CDR3 length: 11